The 30 T cell receptor beta chains below were found in one sample sequenced in a study of neoadjuvant anti-PD-1 for oral cavity cancer. Stated time point: after neoadjuvant nivolumab, at surgical resection. Profiling relied on immunoSEQ multiplex PCR, and the TCRdb table lists in-frame clones only, not all of them. The sample has about 25,000 clones; 25% to 35% are singletons. The material was tumor tissue, obtained after nivolumab (anti-PD-1) treatment. The receptors originated from a person between 35 and 79 years old with oral cavity squamous cell carcinoma.

This clone was seen just once. The V and J genes are TRBV14 and TRBJ2-5; no clear D. The germline CDR1 and CDR2 sequences are SGHDN and FVKESK. There are 13 residues in the CDR3. The V gene lost 5 bases and the J gene lost 3 bases, with 10 bases spanning the gap. The CDR3 nucleotides read TGTGCCAGCAGCACGGTTGGTGAAGAGACCCAGTACTTC. It translates to CASSTVGEETQYF.

The chain is built from TRBV6-1 and TRBJ1-2, with a weak D call TRBD1 (6 bases). Trimming took 4 bases from V and 4 from J, leaving 7 bases between them. Per the germline V gene, CDR1 is MNHNS and CDR2 is SASEGT. There are 12 residues in the CDR3. CDR3: CASSADSYGYTF. The CDR3 DNA follows: TGTGCCAGCAGTGCGGACAGCTATGGCTACACCTTC.

This chain uses TRBV27 with TRBJ1-6, with 8 bases identical to TRBD1. This CDR3 region has 17 residues. Germline-derived CDR1 and CDR2 are MNHEY and SMNVEV (reference sequence). V lost 4 bases to trimming and J lost 0 bases; unmatched junction nucleotides: 5. CDR3 sequence: CASSSWTGSSYNSPLHF. Here the CDR3 DNA reads TGTGCCAGCAGTTCCTGGACAGGGAGCTCCTATAATTCACCCCTCCACTTT.

The chain links TRBV28 to TRBJ2-5, with D unclear. CDR1 is MDHEN, CDR2 SYDVKM, per germline. V lost 6 bases and J lost 2, with 13 bases in between. The CDR3 is made up of 14 amino acids. The CDR3 spells CASSSRMSQETQYF. The CDR3 nucleotides are TGTGCCAGCAGCTCCCGCATGTCGCAAGAGACCCAGTACTTC.

The genes are TRBV2 and TRBJ2-7; TRBD1 agrees at 7 bases. The CDR3 has 14 amino acids. CDR1 and CDR2 from the germline V gene are SNHLY and FYNNEI. The J segment lost 7 bases and the V segment lost 6 bases, leaving 12 bases of the junction unmatched. The CDR3 sequence is CASSSGQVWWEQYF. CDR3 DNA sequence: TGTGCCAGCAGCAGCGGACAGGTGTGGTGGGAGCAGTACTTC.

This clone came up a few times. The V and J genes are TRBV6-1 and TRBJ2-5, with D possibly TRBD2 on 5 matching bases. Germline-derived CDR1 and CDR2 are MNHNS and SASEGT. CDR3 length: 13 residues. Trimming took off 2 bases at V and 5 bases at J, with 9 bases between the two ends. As DNA, the CDR3 is TGTGCCAGCAGTGAAAGACTATGGGAGACCCAGTACTTC. Translating gives CASSERLWETQYF.

This clone was detected many times. The chain has TRBV5-4 and TRBJ2-7; the match to TRBD2 covers 10 bases. Germline V CDR1 and CDR2: SGHNT, YYREEE (reference sequence). Germline trimming cut 9 bases from V and 4 bases from J; bases unmatched to any gene: 13. There are 15 residues in the CDR3. This CDR3 reads CATTKGLAGEYEQYF. The CDR3 DNA reads as TGTGCCACCACCAAAGGGCTAGCGGGAGAGTACGAGCAGTACTTC. Looking up the rest from reference TRBV5-4 and TRBJ2-7 gives the full variable domain: ETGVTQSPTHLIKTRGQQVTLRCSSQSGHNTVSWYQQALGQGPQFIFQYYREEENGRGNFPPRFSGLQFPNYSSELNVNALELDDSALYLCATTKGLAGEYEQYFGPGTRLTVT.

In this sample, this clone turned up a few times. The gene calls are TRBV5-8 and TRBJ2-5; no definite D call. Germline V gives CDR1 SGHTS, CDR2 YDEGEE. The CDR3 covers 12 residues. The V end was cut by 2 bases, the J end by 5 bases, with 7 bases between. CDR3 coding DNA: TGTGCCAGCAGCTTTTGGGGTGAGACCCAGTACTTC. Translation gives CASSFWGETQYF.

The genes are TRBV9 and TRBJ1-2, with TRBD1 identical over 7 bases. J was trimmed by 5 bases and V by 0 bases; bases with no gene match: 10. The CDR3 contains 16 residues. Germline CDR1 SGDLS, CDR2 YYNGEE. The CDR3 DNA is TGTGCCAGCAGCGTAGCCCCGGGACAGAGTTATTATGGCTACACCTTC. It specifies CASSVAPGQSYYGYTF. The complete variable domain, with remaining parts taken from reference TRBV9 and TRBJ1-2, reads DSGVTQTPKHLITATGQRVTLRCSPRSGDLSVYWYQQSLDQGLQFLIQYYNGEERAKGNILERFSAQQFPDLHSELNLSSLELGDSALYFCASSVAPGQSYYGYTFGSGTRLTVV.

This clone was found a few times. V usage is TRBV29-1 and J usage is TRBJ2-1; TRBD1 might be the D (6 bases). Trimming cost V 8 bases and J 5 bases, with 16 bases left between them. The CDR3 contains 13 residues. Germline V gene lookup returns CDR1 SQVTM and CDR2 ANQGSEA. In nucleotides, the CDR3 is TGCAGCTCCTCACGGGACACCGACAATGAGCAGTTCTTC. The encoded protein is CSSSRDTDNEQFF.

V and J are TRBV19 and TRBJ2-3, with D unclear. Germline V gene lookup returns CDR1 LNHDA and CDR2 SQIVND (reference sequence). The CDR3 totals 12 residues. V was clipped by 6 bases and J by 6 bases, with 10 bases between them. In DNA, the CDR3 is TGTGCCAGTAGCCCCGGAGCGGATACGCAGTATTTT. Amino acids: CASSPGADTQYF.

This clone showed up just a few times. The chain is built from TRBV9 and TRBJ2-2; 8 bases match TRBD1. Trimming at V came to 4 bases and at J to 3 bases, leaving 17 bases not matched to a gene. Germline-derived CDR1 and CDR2 are SGDLS and YYNGEE. The CDR3 runs 19 residues. CDR3 in amino acids: CASSLGSGLRGQDTGELFF. The CDR3 DNA reads as TGTGCCAGCAGCTTAGGGTCAGGACTACGGGGACAGGACACCGGGGAGCTGTTTTTT. Supplemented by reference TRBV9 and TRBJ2-2, the full variable domain reads DSGVTQTPKHLITATGQRVTLRCSPRSGDLSVYWYQQSLDQGLQFLIQYYNGEERAKGNILERFSAQQFPDLHSELNLSSLELGDSALYFCASSLGSGLRGQDTGELFFGEGSRLTVL.

This rearrangement joins TRBV9 to TRBJ2-7, with a weak D call TRBD2 (6 bases). The V gene's germline CDR1 is SGDLS and CDR2 YYNGEE. V was cut by 4 bases and J by 3 bases, with 14 bases left in between. The CDR3 contains 14 residues. The DNA of the CDR3 is TGTGCCAGCAGCCCGACTAGAATTGACTACGAGCAGTACTTC. Its translation: CASSPTRIDYEQYF.

This chain joins TRBV30 and TRBJ2-5; D may be TRBD1 (6 bases). From germline, CDR1 is GTSNPN and CDR2 SVGIG (reference sequence). The length of the CDR3 is 12 residues. Trimming cost V 4 bases and J 2 bases, with 8 bases left between them. The CDR3 sequence: CAWKGGQETQYF. Here the CDR3 DNA reads TGTGCCTGGAAAGGGGGACAAGAGACCCAGTACTTC.

There are many counts of this clone. The CDR3 DNA is TGTGCCAGCAGCCTTCGACTAGCATACGAGCAGTACTTC. Its translation: CASSLRLAYEQYF. The chain employs TRBV6-5 and TRBJ2-7; 7 positions agree with TRBD2. CDR3 length: 13 residues. V shed 6 bases and J 4 bases; nucleotides not matched to a gene: 6. Germline V gene data show CDR1 as MNHEY and CDR2 as SVGAGI.

Regarding this clone: Its ends do not fully match the called genes, so a read error is possible. CDR3: CSGEKGGDQETQYF. CDR3 in DNA: TGCAGCGGTGAAAAGGGGGGGGACCAAGAGACCCAGTACTTC. J is TRBJ2-5 and V is TRBV29-1, with D possibly matching TRBD2 (7 bases). Looked up from germline, CDR1 is SQVTM and CDR2 is ANQGSEA. The CDR3 spans 14 residues.

V usage is TRBV7-3 and J usage is TRBJ2-3; D is perhaps TRBD1 or TRBD2 (5 bases each). Germline V gene sequence: CDR1 SGHTA, CDR2 FQGTGA. Trimming shortened V by 4 bases and J by 2 bases, and 7 bases separated the two germline ends. This CDR3 region has 13 residues. CDR3 in DNA: TGTGCCAGCAGCTCGGGACCCACAGATACGCAGTATTTT. Translated, it gives CASSSGPTDTQYF. Full variable domain (missing parts from reference TRBV7-3 and TRBJ2-3): GAGVSQTPSNKVTEKGKYVELRCDPISGHTALYWYRQSLGQGPEFLIYFQGTGAADDSGLPNDRFFAVRPEGSVSTLKIQRTERGDSAVYLCASSSGPTDTQYFGPGTRLTVL.

This clone has a count of ten or more. The chain employs TRBV30 and TRBJ2-7; 7 bases match TRBD1. V trimming: 4 bases; J trimming: 5 bases; junction bases outside the gene matches: 11. CDR1 is GTSNPN, CDR2 SVGIG, per germline (reference sequence). This CDR3 has 14 residues. The CDR3 DNA is TGTGCCTGGAAATTGGGAGACAGGGTGCACGAGCAGTACTTC. This translates into CAWKLGDRVHEQYF.

The rearrangement joins TRBV5-1 to TRBJ2-3, with 8 positions matching TRBD2. Germline-derived CDR1 and CDR2 are SGHRS and YFSETQ. Trimming removed 4 bases from V and 0 bases from J; junction bases left unmatched: 7. The CDR3 contains 16 residues. DNA of the CDR3: TGCGCCAGCAGCGAGGGTGCGGGAGGTAGCACAGATACGCAGTATTTT. The encoded protein is CASSEGAGGSTDTQYF.

The V call is TRBV6-5, the J call TRBJ1-1; weak D call: TRBD1 (5 bases). The germline gives CDR1 MNHEY, CDR2 SVGAGI. Trimming took off 0 bases at V and 1 base at J, with 9 bases between the two ends. The CDR3 spans 15 residues. CDR3 loop: CASSYSYGGNTEAFF. The DNA of the CDR3 is TGTGCCAGCAGTTACTCCTATGGGGGGAACACTGAAGCTTTCTTT.

The chain couples TRBV4-2 to TRBJ2-7; D may match TRBD1 or TRBD2 (6 bases each). The CDR3 has 15 residues. In germline, CDR1 is LGHNA, CDR2 YNFKEQ. V was cut by 5 bases and J by 8 bases, with 22 bases left in between. The DNA for the CDR3 is TGTGCCAGCAGCAACCTCAAGTTAGGCGGGACACAGCAGTACTTC. It translates to CASSNLKLGGTQQYF.

The chain uses TRBV9 and TRBJ1-2, with no clear D. V lost 4 bases and J 0 bases, leaving 16 bases between the germline ends. CDR3 length: 16 amino acids. The V gene's germline CDR1 is SGDLS and CDR2 YYNGEE. The CDR3 DNA reads TGTGCCAGCAGCCAAGACTGGCGGGAAGCTAACTATGGCTACACCTTC. Translated, it gives CASSQDWREANYGYTF.

This clone turned up a few times. The chain carries TRBV5-4 and TRBJ2-3, with D maybe TRBD1 (5 bases). Germline V gene data show CDR1 as SGHNT and CDR2 as YYREEE (reference sequence). The V end was cut by 0 bases, the J end by 6 bases, with 17 bases between. The CDR3 has 16 amino acids. For the CDR3, the DNA is TGTGCCAGCAGCTTGGGCGGACAAGGCTTTCGGGATACGCAGTATTTT. It codes for CASSLGGQGFRDTQYF.

The gene calls are TRBV11-2 and TRBJ2-1; D may match TRBD1 or TRBD2 (5 bases each). The CDR3 is made up of 16 amino acids. Trimming pared 1 base from V and 6 bases from J, leaving 16 bases between. The V gene's germline CDR1 is SGHAT and CDR2 FQNNGV. The CDR3 region has the DNA TGTGCCAGCAGCTTAGTCCGCAGGCAGGGACCCAATGAGCAGTTCTTC. Translated, it gives CASSLVRRQGPNEQFF.

The gene calls are TRBV29-1 and TRBJ2-3; TRBD1 matches 8 bases. J was trimmed by 2 bases and V by 6 bases; bases with no gene match: 4. Germline V CDR1 and CDR2: SQVTM, ANQGSEA. The CDR3 covers 13 residues. For the CDR3, the DNA is TGCAGCGTCCGACAGGGGCTCACAGATACGCAGTATTTT. It encodes CSVRQGLTDTQYF.

This clone was found a few times. The CDR3 sequence is CASSLNRANTEAFF. CDR3 DNA sequence: TGTGCCAGCAGCTTAAACAGGGCGAACACTGAAGCTTTCTTT. The V gene is TRBV7-3, the J gene TRBJ1-1; weak D call: TRBD1 (6 bases). Germline V gene data show CDR1 as SGHTA and CDR2 as FQGTGA. Trimming removed 1 base at V and 1 base at J, with 7 bases between. This CDR3 region has 14 residues. The full variable domain, in which reference TRBV7-3 and TRBJ1-1 provide the parts outside the CDR3, is GAGVSQTPSNKVTEKGKYVELRCDPISGHTALYWYRQSLGQGPEFLIYFQGTGAADDSGLPNDRFFAVRPEGSVSTLKIQRTERGDSAVYLCASSLNRANTEAFFGQGTRLTVV.

This chain links TRBV28 with TRBJ1-1; D call uncertain. Trimming left V 5 bases short and J 1 base short, with 5 bases between. The germline V gene has CDR1 MDHEN and CDR2 SYDVKM. The CDR3 has 12 amino acids. The CDR3 nucleotides read TGTGCCAGCAGTATGTGGAACACTGAAGCTTTCTTT. Protein product: CASSMWNTEAFF.

The chain carries TRBV7-9 and TRBJ1-2; no clear D gene. The germline gives CDR1 SEHNR, CDR2 FQNEAQ (reference sequence). This CDR3 contains 14 residues. The V gene lost 3 bases and the J gene lost 5 bases, with 13 bases spanning the gap. This CDR3 is CASSFAGQIYGYTF. Here the CDR3 DNA reads TGTGCCAGCAGCTTTGCCGGGCAGATTTATGGCTACACCTTC.

The chain has TRBV14 and TRBJ1-1; tentatively, D is TRBD1 (6 bases). The CDR3 has 14 amino acids. The V and J ends lost 2 bases and 5 bases respectively, with 12 bases between them. CDR1 and CDR2 from the germline V gene are SGHDN and FVKESK. CDR3 region: CASSQQGRGTEAFF. The DNA of the CDR3 is TGTGCCAGCAGCCAACAGGGGCGCGGTACTGAAGCTTTCTTT.

The chain uses TRBV30 and TRBJ2-7; 7 bases fit TRBD2. Germline V gene data show CDR1 as GTSNPN and CDR2 as SVGIG (reference sequence). This CDR3 is 17 amino acids long. J was trimmed by 3 bases and V by 0 bases; bases with no gene match: 14. Written as DNA, the CDR3 is TGTGCCTGGAGTGTATCGTGGGGGGGTCTGATATTCTACGAGCAGTACTTC. Translation gives CAWSVSWGGLIFYEQYF.